Below, one T cell receptor beta chain is given with its context. Its antigen is currently not known. One base away there is no much larger clone; base qualities are not given. The data originate from a study of blood T cell repertoires in COVID-19 (dated by TCRdb to about 2020). For the study in its entirety: Collaborator samples came from the United States, Italy and Spain and covered acute and convalescent phases of COVID-19. Deeply sampled blood TCRbeta repertoires from subjects exposed to, actively infected with, or recovered from COVID-19 were included in the dataset. A de-identified subject ID, COVID-19 status, age in years and sex were almost always included in the sample metadata. Where available, HLA class I and class II types were taken from metadata supplied by the sample provider and were not determined by assay-based typing. The samples were drawn from two sources: the first 160 participants of the ongoing ImmuneRACE study, and 950 to 1,500 subjects contributed by 6 global collaborators. The prospective study material was composed of cDNA or gDNA derived from T cells, B-cell-depleted T cells, or PBMCs. The repertoires were released in a freely available public database intended as a resource for research on the immune response to SARS-CoV-2.

There are 17 amino acids in the CDR3, from cysteine to phenylalanine inclusive. Only the CDR3 part of the read is kept: 51 bases, read in frame from the first base. One collaborating source in Seattle enrolled patients during active infection and followed them longitudinally through the course of disease. Whole blood was collected in K2EDTA tubes by collaborating institutions according to the institutions' own protocols. For TCRbeta analysis, collaborators shipped samples in one of three forms: frozen whole blood, isolated PBMCs, or DNA extracted from either of those sample types. Results and caveats for the whole study, not just this receptor: The amount of clinical and demographic metadata varied by source and participant and was provided uncurated.

TCRbeta CDR3 regions were amplified from genomic DNA by means of the immunoSEQ Assay, a bias-controlled multiplex PCR. The published analysis was carried out like this. The number of nucleated cells in each sample was estimated from the amplification of reference gene primers within the assay. Sequence reads were collapsed and filtered to measure the absolute abundance of every unique TCRbeta CDR3 rearrangement. For each sample, productive Simpson clonality was calculated by taking the square root of Simpson's diversity index across productive rearrangements. What TCRdb holds here is the immuneACCESS table cut down to in-frame rearrangements. Part of the clones is not present; checked against another copy, under half of the missing clones reflect an unresolved V gene, and the others are unexplained. V and J calls and clone size come straight from that table; D and trimming were deduced from the DNA. This sample gives approximately 290,000 clones in total; about 85% of them show up just once. The ten top clones hold roughly 0.94% of the sample.

The chain is made from TRBV21-1 and TRBJ1-5; the table calls TRBD1, which could not be checked here. TRBV21-1 is described as a pseudogene. Sample: peripheral blood. This receptor was taken from a human donor with COVID-19, enrolled during active disease. The donor label of this sample is uncertain. This receptor has the CDR3 CASSRGREDDSNQPQHF. The nucleotide sequence reads TGTGCCAGCAGCAGGGGCCGTGAGGATGATAGCAATCAGCCCCAGCATTTT.